This T cell receptor beta chain stems from a study of low-dose radiotherapy and immunotherapy resistance in tumors. First-strand cDNA relied on TRAV- and TRBV-specific primers spanning alpha and beta chains. TCRs were put through roughly 20 PCR cycles of amplification with Phusion. A constant-region primer and the V-primer adapter served as the primer pair. Using its own MiXCR run on the reads, TCRdb lists one record per CDR3 protein. The sample carries 35,000 to 45,000 distinct CDR3 sequences, 25% to 40% recorded once. This CDR3 comprises 17 residues. The trim removed 3 bases at V and 4 bases at J, leaving 8 bases unmatched. The germline gives CDR1 MDHEN, CDR2 SYDVKM. Regarding time point: before trial treatment. All eligible patients presented with advanced solid tumors that contained no tumor-infiltrating lymphocytes. The table lists this clonotype with many counts.

V is TRBV28 and J is TRBJ2-3; TRBD2 matches 12 bases. This material consisted of PBMCs, taken before treatment. This clonotype originated in a male donor with gallbladder cancer. The CDR3 region is CASSFSLAGGQADTQYF. The CDR3 nucleotides read TGTGCCAGCAGTTTCTCGCTAGCGGGGGGGCAGGCAGATACGCAGTATTTT.